This T cell receptor (beta chain) stems from a study of blood T cell repertoires in COVID-19. TCRdb's table, derived via immunoSEQ multiplex PCR, lists solely in-frame clones and lacks some. There are 88,000 or so clones in the sample; approximately 86% occur only once, and approximately 7.2% lies in the top ten. The germline V and J ends were trimmed by 2 bases and 7 bases, with 21 bases remaining between them. CDR3 length: 16 amino acids. Looked up from germline, CDR1 is SGHRS and CDR2 is YFSETQ. This chain joins TRBV5-1 and TRBJ1-1; D perhaps matches TRBD1 (5 bases). The source is a man aged 55 to 70 with acute or convalescent COVID-19. Sample: peripheral blood. This CDR3 is CASSLPSGHAVNEAFF. CDR3 nucleotide sequence: TGCGCCAGCAGCTTACCGTCAGGGCACGCCGTTAATGAAGCTTTCTTT.